The following is a T cell receptor (beta chain) sequence with its context. Antigen: not known. Deep was the level at which the assay was run. Here immunoSEQ multiplex PCR was the method, and the copy in TCRdb shows in-frame clones only, minus some. The table lists about 660,000 clones, around 67% of them singletons. These data belong to a study of shared clonotypes between healthy human individuals. Study-level points and caveats: Tissues were not sampled, only blood, and their repertoires likely differ. Naive CD4 clonotypes were shared across several donors at about 5.2%.

Only Caucasian adults living in Nashville, Tennessee made up the donor group. Sequences were obtained from memory CD4+ T cells sorted from blood. The subset: CD45RA-negative fraction. The sequence was obtained from a woman aged 25 to 39 in good health.

In DNA, the CDR3 is TGTGCCAGCAGTCCCCGACTAGCGGTTTACAATGAGCAGTTCTTC. This sequence encodes CASSPRLAVYNEQFF. J is TRBJ2-1 and V is TRBV28; 9 bases are a match to TRBD2. CDR3 length: 15 residues. V dropped 5 bases and J dropped 4; count of bases not matched to a gene: 6. CDR1 and CDR2 (germline): MDHEN, SYDVKM.